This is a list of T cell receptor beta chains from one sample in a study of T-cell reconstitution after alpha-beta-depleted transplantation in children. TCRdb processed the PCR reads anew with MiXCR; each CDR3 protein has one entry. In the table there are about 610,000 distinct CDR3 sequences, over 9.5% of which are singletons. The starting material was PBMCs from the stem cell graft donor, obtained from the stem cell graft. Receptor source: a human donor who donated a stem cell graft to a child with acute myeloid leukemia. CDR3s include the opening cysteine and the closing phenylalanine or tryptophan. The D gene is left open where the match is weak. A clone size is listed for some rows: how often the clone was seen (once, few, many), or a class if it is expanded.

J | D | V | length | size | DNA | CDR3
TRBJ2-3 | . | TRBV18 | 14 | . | TGTGCCAGCTCACCAAGGTTCCCCGGGAATACGCAGTATTTT | CASSPRFPGNTQYF
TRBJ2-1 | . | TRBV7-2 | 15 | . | TGTGCCAGCAGCCCCCGGACTCTCCCCCAGAATGAGCAGTTCTTC | CASSPRTLPQNEQFF
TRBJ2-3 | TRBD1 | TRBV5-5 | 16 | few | TGTGCCAGCAGCCCCAGGGACAGGGAGAGCACAGATACGCAGTATTTT | CASSPRDRESTDTQYF
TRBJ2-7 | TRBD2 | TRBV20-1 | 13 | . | TGCATCTGGGGCCCGGCGGGGGTCTACGAGCAGTACTTC | CIWGPAGVYEQYF
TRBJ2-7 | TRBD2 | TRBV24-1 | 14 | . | TGTGCCACCAGCGAACTAGCGGCTCCCTACGAGCAGTACTTC | CATSELAAPYEQYF
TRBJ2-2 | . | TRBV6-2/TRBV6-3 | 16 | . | TGTGCCAGCGGCAGGTCCGGGGGAATAGGCACCGGGGAGCTGTTTTTT | CASGRSGGIGTGELFF
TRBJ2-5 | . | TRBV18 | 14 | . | TGTGCCAGCTCACCACCGCCCAGGGTTGAGACCCAGTACTTC | CASSPPPRVETQYF
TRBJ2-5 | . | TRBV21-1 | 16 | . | TGTGCCAGCAGCAAAGGGGGGGAGCGACCCCAAGAGACCCAGTACTTC | CASSKGGERPQETQYF
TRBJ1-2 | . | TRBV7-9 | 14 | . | TGTGCCAGCCCCACCGGGGGGGCGCTGAATGGCTACACCTTC | CASPTGGALNGYTF
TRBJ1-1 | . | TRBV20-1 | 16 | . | TGCAGTGCTAGAGAGGGGGAAGGTATAGGGCACACTGAAGCTTTCTTT | CSAREGEGIGHTEAFF
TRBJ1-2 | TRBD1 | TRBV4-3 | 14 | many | TGCGCCAGCAGCCCAGGGGGGGTTAACTATGGCTACACCTTC | CASSPGGVNYGYTF
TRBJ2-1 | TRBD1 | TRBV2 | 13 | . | TGTGCCAGCTGTGGGACAGTCGGTGGTGAGCAGTTCTTC | CASCGTVGGEQFF
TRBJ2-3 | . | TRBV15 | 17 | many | TGTGCCACCAGCAGAGATCGTATCAGGTCTAGCACAGATACGCAGTATTTT | CATSRDRIRSSTDTQYF
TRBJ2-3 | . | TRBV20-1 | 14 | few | TGCAGTGCCAGCGGTCCTTGGGGCACAGATACGCAGTATTTT | CSASGPWGTDTQYF
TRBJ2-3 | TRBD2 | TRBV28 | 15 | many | TGTGCCAGCAGTCAACTAGCGGGAGGAACAGATACGCAGTATTTT | CASSQLAGGTDTQYF
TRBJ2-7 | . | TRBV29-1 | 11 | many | TGCAGCGTTGGGGAAATCCACGAGCAGTACTTC | CSVGEIHEQYF
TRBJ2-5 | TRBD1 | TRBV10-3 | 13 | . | TGTGCCATCAGTTACAGGGGTGGCGAGACCCAGTACTTC | CAISYRGGETQYF
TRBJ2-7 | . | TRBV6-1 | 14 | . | TGTGCCAGCAGTGCGCGGGGAGCAATCTACGAGCAGTACTTC | CASSARGAIYEQYF
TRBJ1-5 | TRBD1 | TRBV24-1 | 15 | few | TGTGCCACCAGTGAGGGGGACAGGCGGAATCAGCCCCAGCATTTT | CATSEGDRRNQPQHF
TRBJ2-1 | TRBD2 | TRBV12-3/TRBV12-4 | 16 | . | TGTGCCAGCAGTCCACTACTAGCGGGAGCGCCGATTGAGCAGTTCTTC | CASSPLLAGAPIEQFF
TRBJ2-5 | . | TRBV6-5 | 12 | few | TGTGCCAGCAGGCAACCCGGAGAGACCCAGTACTTC | CASRQPGETQYF
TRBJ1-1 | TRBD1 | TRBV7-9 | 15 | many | TGTGCCAGCAGCTCAAGACAGGGGATGAACACTGAAGCTTTCTTT | CASSSRQGMNTEAFF
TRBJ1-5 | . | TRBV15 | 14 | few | TGTGCCACCAGCAGAGAGGGGGGATATCAGCCCCAGCATTTT | CATSREGGYQPQHF
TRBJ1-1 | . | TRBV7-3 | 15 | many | TGTGCCAGCAGCTTAAGTGTGAAAGGGAACACTGAAGCTTTCTTT | CASSLSVKGNTEAFF
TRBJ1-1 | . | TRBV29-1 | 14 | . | TGCAGCGGCGGCGTTGGGGGACGGGACACTGAAGCTTTCTTT | CSGGVGGRDTEAFF
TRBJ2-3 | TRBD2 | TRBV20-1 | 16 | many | TGCAGTGCGTATAGCGGGGGGCTCACTGAGACAGATACGCAGTATTTT | CSAYSGGLTETDTQYF
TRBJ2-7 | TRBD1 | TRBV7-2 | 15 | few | TGTGCCAGCAGCGACGGACAGGGGGGATCCTACGAGCAGTACTTC | CASSDGQGGSYEQYF
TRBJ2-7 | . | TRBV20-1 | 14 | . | TGCAGTGCGGGAATGACTAGTTTGTCCTACGAGCAGTACTTC | CSAGMTSLSYEQYF
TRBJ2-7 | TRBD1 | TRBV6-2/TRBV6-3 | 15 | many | TGTGCCAGCAGTTATTCGGTGACAGGGCCCGGCGAGCAGTACTTC | CASSYSVTGPGEQYF